This T cell receptor beta chain was recorded in a study of blood T cell repertoires in COVID-19. Per the study methods: How many nucleated cells were present was estimated from reference gene primer amplification. Sequenced by immunoSEQ multiplex PCR; TCRdb stores in-frame clones only, minus some. For V, J and clone size, that table is used; D and trimming come from the DNA. The sample holds fewer than 350,000 clones; 87% are singletons and the top ten take 6% to 7%. This clone was recorded only once. Sample: PBMCs or T cells enriched from blood (not recorded which). The sequence was collected from a woman in her thirties or forties who had recovered from COVID-19.

CDR3 loop: CASSKRLAGANEQFF. DNA for the CDR3: TGTGCCAGCAGCAAACGACTAGCGGGGGCCAATGAGCAGTTCTTC. The rearrangement links TRBV3-1 (or the pseudogene TRBV3-2) to TRBJ2-1, with 12 bases identical to TRBD2. There are 15 residues in the CDR3. With V trimmed by 5 bases and J by 6 bases, 5 bases remained unmatched. The germline V gene has CDR1 LGHDT and CDR2 YNNKEL (reference sequence).